This T cell receptor beta chain is from a study of beta chain features in type 1 diabetes. Study-wide context: No patient-donor differences in age, gender, total cells or subset yield.

Isolated RNA was reverse transcribed in full, so expressed TCRB transcripts were sequenced. Sequencing was performed with immunoSEQ multiplex PCR; in TCRdb, only in-frame clones are kept and a portion is missing. Of more than 200,000 clones listed, 16% are singletons. Notes on the study in general: A moderate, significant TCRB CDR3 shortening appeared in type 1 diabetes across four CD4+ subsets. Naive, central memory and Treg TCRB repertoires appeared more alike in patients than in healthy donors.

This clone occurred a few times. Its cognate antigen is unknown. Sorted cells reached over 95% purity in every population. CDR3 length: 15 residues. The V end was cut by 2 bases, the J end by 7 bases, with 15 bases between. Germline V gene lookup returns CDR1 SEHNR and CDR2 FQNEAQ (reference sequence). Material for sequencing was naive CD4+ T cells from blood. The rearrangement links TRBV7-9 to TRBJ2-1; D remains ambiguous. The TCR originated in a young man with type 1 diabetes. The CDR3 protein is CASSLPIGIKNEQFF. The CDR3 DNA sequence: TGTGCCAGCAGCTTACCTATTGGGATAAAGAATGAGCAGTTCTTC.